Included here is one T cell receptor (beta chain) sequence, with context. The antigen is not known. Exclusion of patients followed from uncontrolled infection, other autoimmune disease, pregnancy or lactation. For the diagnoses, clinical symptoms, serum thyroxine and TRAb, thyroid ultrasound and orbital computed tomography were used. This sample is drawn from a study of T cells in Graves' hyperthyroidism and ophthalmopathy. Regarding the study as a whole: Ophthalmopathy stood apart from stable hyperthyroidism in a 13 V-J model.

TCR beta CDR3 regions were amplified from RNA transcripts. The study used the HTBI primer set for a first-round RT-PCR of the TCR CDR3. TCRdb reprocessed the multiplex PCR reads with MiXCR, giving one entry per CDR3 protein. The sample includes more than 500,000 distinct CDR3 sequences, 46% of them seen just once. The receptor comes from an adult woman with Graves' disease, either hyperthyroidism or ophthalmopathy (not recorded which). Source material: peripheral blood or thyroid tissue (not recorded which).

The chain's CDR3 is CASTGDRANTGELFF. The CDR3 DNA follows: TGTGCCAGCACTGGGGACAGGGCGAACACCGGGGAGCTGTTTTTT. The chain recombines TRBV6-1 with TRBJ2-2; TRBD1 aligns across 9 bases. V lost 7 bases and J lost 0; bases outside the gene matches: 3. CDR1 is MNHNS and CDR2 is SASEGT in the germline V gene. The CDR3 extends over 15 amino acids.